These 13 T cell receptor beta chains were all obtained from the same sample, sequenced in a study of cytomegalovirus exposure and HLA in healthy donors. Primers: 60 Vbeta forward and 13 Jbeta reverse. Sequencing used immunoSEQ multiplex PCR; TCRdb keeps in-frame clones, though not all of them. Among approximately 160,000 clones listed, roughly 80% were seen once. Specimen: PBMCs. The receptors come from a human donor in good health.

The chain is built from TRBV5-4 and TRBJ2-2; tentatively, D is TRBD2 (5 bases). From germline, CDR1 is SGHNT and CDR2 YYREEE (reference sequence). Deletions cut 0 bases from V and 4 bases from J, with 7 bases between. The CDR3 has 14 residues. The CDR3 region has the DNA TGTGCCAGCAGCTTGGCGGCGGGCACCGGGGAGCTGTTTTTT. Translated: CASSLAAGTGELFF. The variable domain in full, with the rest retrieved from reference TRBV5-4 and TRBJ2-2, is ETGVTQSPTHLIKTRGQQVTLRCSSQSGHNTVSWYQQALGQGPQFIFQYYREEENGRGNFPPRFSGLQFPNYSSELNVNALELDDSALYLCASSLAAGTGELFFGEGSRLTVL.

The table lists this clone with a count of one. V gene TRBV6-5 combines with J gene TRBJ1-2; maybe TRBD1 (5 bases). CDR1 MNHEY and CDR2 SVGAGI come from the germline V gene. V lost 5 bases and J lost 3, with 13 bases in between. CDR3 length: 14 residues. CDR3 region: CASSVRGAYYGYTF. The CDR3 DNA reads as TGTGCCAGCAGTGTCCGCGGGGCCTACTATGGCTACACCTTC.

The V gene is TRBV6-1, the J gene TRBJ1-1; D unresolved. From germline, CDR1 is MNHNS and CDR2 SASEGT. The CDR3 runs to 11 residues. The V and J ends lost 7 bases and 8 bases respectively, with 11 bases between them. The CDR3 loop is CASTAKTEAFF. The CDR3 DNA sequence: TGTGCCAGCACGGCCAAGACAGAAGCTTTCTTT.

V gene TRBV9 combines with J gene TRBJ2-1; the match to TRBD1 covers 7 bases. V lost 0 bases, J lost 8 bases, and 8 bases stayed unmatched. This CDR3 is built from 15 residues. The germline CDR1 and CDR2 sequences are SGDLS and YYNGEE. In nucleotides, the CDR3 is TGTGCCAGCAGCGTAGAGGGGACAGCAGTCGATGAGCAGTTCTTC. Protein product: CASSVEGTAVDEQFF.

V and J are TRBV6-6 and TRBJ2-7; D possibly corresponds to TRBD2 (5 bases). Germline assignment: CDR1 MNHNY and CDR2 SVGAGI (reference sequence). The CDR3 is 11 amino acids. Trimming left V 3 bases short and J 7 bases short, with 7 bases between. For the CDR3, the DNA is TGTGCCAGCAGTTATGGCGGGGAGCAGTACTTC. This encodes CASSYGGEQYF.

The rearrangement joins TRBV14 to TRBJ1-2; 7 bases agree with TRBD1. The CDR3 has 15 amino acids. After removal of 3 bases from V and 4 bases from J, the junction contained 8 bases not matched to a gene. Germline V CDR1 and CDR2: SGHDN, FVKESK. The CDR3 DNA sequence: TGTGCCAGCAGCCAGACGTACAGGGGAATCTATGGCTACACCTTC. Its protein is CASSQTYRGIYGYTF. Supplemented by reference TRBV14 and TRBJ1-2, the full variable domain reads EAGVTQFPSHSVIEKGQTVTLRCDPISGHDNLYWYRRVMGKEIKFLLHFVKESKQDESGMPNNRFLAERTGGTYSTLKVQPAELEDSGVYFCASSQTYRGIYGYTFGSGTRLTVV.

V gene TRBV9 combines with J gene TRBJ1-1, with a weak D call TRBD1 (5 bases). The V and J ends lost 0 bases and 1 base respectively, with 10 bases between them. This CDR3 spans 15 amino acids. CDR1 and CDR2 from the germline V gene are SGDLS and YYNGEE. The CDR3 spells CASSVVGGTNTEAFF. As DNA, the CDR3 is TGTGCCAGCAGCGTAGTCGGGGGGACGAACACTGAAGCTTTCTTT.

The chain couples TRBV15 to TRBJ1-5; D gene unclear. Trimming removed 3 bases at V and 1 base at J, with 7 bases between. The CDR3 covers 14 residues. CDR1 LNHNV and CDR2 YYDKDF come from the germline V gene (reference sequence). The CDR3 region is CATSSALSNQPQHF. Written as DNA, the CDR3 is TGTGCCACCAGCAGTGCACTCAGCAATCAGCCCCAGCATTTT.

The chain combines TRBV27 with TRBJ2-1; 7 bases line up with TRBD1. CDR3 length: 16 residues. With V trimmed by 6 bases and J by 5 bases, 13 bases remained unmatched. Germline V gene data show CDR1 as MNHEY and CDR2 as SMNVEV (reference sequence). CDR3 sequence (DNA): TGTGCCAGCAGCCCAGACAGGGAAGGGACCCACAATGAGCAGTTCTTC. Amino acid sequence: CASSPDREGTHNEQFF.

The chain is built from TRBV5-1 and TRBJ2-1; TRBD2 aligns across 10 bases. This CDR3 has 15 residues. The ends lost 4 bases at V and 6 bases at J; junction bases unmatched: 7. Germline V gene lookup returns CDR1 SGHRS and CDR2 YFSETQ. The CDR3 DNA reads TGCGCCAGCAGCGTCCCTAGCGGGGGTTTCAATGAGCAGTTCTTC. The encoded protein is CASSVPSGGFNEQFF.

The rearrangement links TRBV6-5 to TRBJ2-7; the match to TRBD1 covers 9 bases. The CDR3 has 14 amino acids. Germline lookup yields CDR1 MNHEY and CDR2 SVGAGI. The V segment lost 5 bases and the J segment 1 base; nucleotides outside the gene matches: 3. The CDR3 DNA follows: TGTGCCAGCAGTCCGACAGGGGGATCCTACGAGCAGTACTTC. Translating gives CASSPTGGSYEQYF.

V is TRBV12-5 and J is TRBJ1-2, with D unclear. Trimming removed 7 bases at V and 4 bases at J, with 13 bases between. CDR1 and CDR2 from the germline V gene are LGHNT and FRNRAP. This CDR3 is built from 13 residues. The CDR3 loop reads CASAQGSGYGYTF. CDR3 in DNA: TGTGCTAGTGCTCAAGGGAGCGGCTATGGCTACACCTTC. Looking up the rest from reference TRBV12-5 and TRBJ1-2 gives the full variable domain: DARVTQTPRHKVTEMGQEVTMRCQPILGHNTVFWYRQTMMQGLELLAYFRNRAPLDDSGMPKDRFSAEMPDATLATLKIQPSEPRDSAVYFCASAQGSGYGYTFGSGTRLTVV.

This chain connects TRBV19 to TRBJ1-1; unclear D gene. The CDR3 is 15 residues long. Germline V gives CDR1 LNHDA, CDR2 SQIVND (reference sequence). V dropped 3 bases and J dropped 1 base, with 12 bases sitting between them. CDR3 sequence reads: CASSIVIRGNTEAFF. The DNA for the CDR3 is TGTGCCAGTAGTATTGTCATACGGGGGAACACTGAAGCTTTCTTT.